Following are 18 T cell receptor beta chains from one sample sequenced in a study of T cell responses to AZD1222 COVID-19 vaccine. Measured with immunoSEQ multiplex PCR; TCRdb has only the in-frame clones, and not every one. Counted here are around 100,000 clones, around 90% occurring once; the ten biggest clones make up 1.8%. This material consisted of peripheral blood, taken on day 0 of AZD1222 vaccination. The receptors come from an adult in good health.

The chain uses TRBV6-5 and TRBJ2-1; 9 bases map to TRBD1. The CDR3 has 15 residues. Per the germline V gene, CDR1 is MNHEY and CDR2 is SVGAGI. After removal of 6 bases from V and 8 bases from J, the junction contained 11 bases not matched to a gene. CDR3 nucleotides: TGTGCCAGCAGGCACCGGGACAGGGTCAGCTATGAGCAGTTCTTC. It yields the protein CASRHRDRVSYEQFF.

J is TRBJ1-2 and V is TRBV7-8; D unclear. Per germline, CDR1 SGHVS and CDR2 FQNEAQ. Trimming removed 1 base from V and 1 base from J, with 7 bases in between. CDR3 length: 14 amino acids. The chain's CDR3 is CASSLEILNYGYTF. The DNA of the CDR3 is TGTGCCAGCAGCTTAGAGATCCTTAACTATGGCTACACCTTC. Complete variable domain (other parts from reference TRBV7-8 and TRBJ1-2): GAGVSQSPRYKVAKRGQDVALRCDPISGHVSLFWYQQALGQGPEFLTYFQNEAQLDKSGLPSDRFFAERPEGSVSTLKIQRTQQEDSAVYLCASSLEILNYGYTFGSGTRLTVV.

The chain joins TRBV28 to TRBJ2-2; D perhaps matches TRBD2 (7 bases). Germline CDR1 is MDHEN and CDR2 is SYDVKM. The germline V and J ends were trimmed by 8 bases and 3 bases, with 19 bases remaining between them. The CDR3 has 16 amino acids. The CDR3 DNA reads as TGTGCCAGCGGGGGGCAGGGCGGGAGTTACACCGGGGAGCTGTTTTTT. This encodes CASGGQGGSYTGELFF.

Here the CDR3 reads CASSTGGVATEAFF. CDR3 nucleotide sequence: TGTGCCAGCAGCACCGGGGGGGTGGCCACTGAAGCTTTCTTT. The chain couples TRBV6-5 to TRBJ1-1, with a tentative D call TRBD1 (5 bases). V gave up 6 bases and J gave up 4 bases, with 15 bases separating them. This CDR3 is 14 amino acids long. Germline V gives CDR1 MNHEY, CDR2 SVGAGI.

This clone showed up just a few times. This chain joins TRBV6-5 and TRBJ1-1, with 7 bases aligning to TRBD1. This CDR3 has 14 amino acids. Germline-derived CDR1 and CDR2 are MNHEY and SVGAGI. V lost 4 bases, J lost 5 bases, and 7 bases stayed unmatched. The chain's CDR3 is CASSSRTGGTEAFF. The CDR3 DNA reads TGTGCCAGCAGTTCCAGGACAGGAGGGACTGAAGCTTTCTTT.

This chain connects TRBV27 to TRBJ1-2; D may be TRBD1 (5 bases). The germline V gene encodes CDR1 MNHEY and CDR2 SMNVEV (reference sequence). V dropped 3 bases and J dropped 8 bases, with 13 bases sitting between them. The length of the CDR3 is 13 residues. The CDR3 DNA reads as TGTGCCAGCAGTTTGAAGAGGGGCTGGGGCTACACCTTC. This encodes CASSLKRGWGYTF.

This chain joins TRBV7-9 and TRBJ2-5, with D perhaps assigned TRBD1 or TRBD2 (5 bases each). Trimming removed 3 bases at V and 5 bases at J, with 22 bases between. The CDR3 is made up of 17 amino acids. CDR1 is SEHNR and CDR2 is FQNEAQ in the germline V gene (reference sequence). The CDR3 reads CASSLAPRGPAGETQYF. The DNA of the CDR3 is TGTGCCAGCAGCTTGGCCCCCCGGGGCCCTGCAGGCGAGACCCAGTACTTC.

The J gene is TRBJ1-1, the V gene TRBV10-3; 10 nucleotides agree with TRBD1. This CDR3 contains 15 residues. Per germline, CDR1 ENHRY and CDR2 SYGVKD. V lost 7 bases, J lost 7 bases, and 12 bases stayed unmatched. This CDR3 is CAINRRGTGASEAFF. The CDR3 bases are TGTGCCATCAATCGCAGAGGGACAGGGGCGAGTGAAGCTTTCTTT.

This clone was recorded once. The chain recombines TRBV27 with TRBJ2-1; 9 positions agree with TRBD1. CDR3 length equals 18 residues. The V gene's germline CDR1 is MNHEY and CDR2 SMNVEV (reference sequence). Germline trimming cut 5 bases from V and 0 bases from J; bases unmatched to any gene: 11. CDR3 protein: CASSQPPGQGVSYNEQFF. CDR3 sequence (DNA): TGTGCCAGCAGTCAACCGCCGGGACAGGGAGTCTCCTACAATGAGCAGTTCTTC.

The chain carries TRBV3-1 (or the pseudogene TRBV3-2) and TRBJ1-1; TRBD1 matches 8 bases. This CDR3 spans 18 amino acids. After removal of 0 bases from V and 0 bases from J, the junction contained 9 bases not matched to a gene. CDR1 and CDR2 from the germline V gene are LGHDT and YNNKEL (reference sequence). The CDR3 sequence is CASSQDWAGQGLNTEAFF. CDR3 nucleotide sequence: TGTGCCAGCAGCCAAGATTGGGCCGGACAGGGCTTGAACACTGAAGCTTTCTTT.

Turning to this clone: The junction shows a germline mismatch at one end, possibly a read error. The J gene is TRBJ2-3, the V gene TRBV11-2; no firm D call. The CDR3 spans 16 residues. Germline V lookup: CDR1 SGHAT, CDR2 FQNNGV. CDR3 nucleotide sequence: TGTGCCAGCACCTTAGGCCTTTACGGCCGAGCGCTTACGCAGTATTTT. Amino acid sequence: CASTLGLYGRALTQYF.

The chain combines TRBV13 with TRBJ2-7; D ambiguous. The CDR3 totals 15 residues. Between the trimmed V and J ends, which lost 2 bases and 0 bases, there was a span of 11 bases. Germline CDR1 is PRHDT and CDR2 is FYEKMQ (reference sequence). The CDR3 reads CASSLLAPNSYEQYF. The CDR3 DNA sequence: TGTGCCAGCAGCTTACTGGCTCCGAACTCCTACGAGCAGTACTTC.

The V call is TRBV9, the J call TRBJ2-7; D may be TRBD2 (5 bases). Trimming stripped 4 bases from V and 3 bases from J, with 11 bases between. The CDR3 extends over 13 amino acids. Germline CDR1 reads SGDLS; CDR2 reads YYNGEE. Here the CDR3 reads CASSTPDYYEQYF. The CDR3, as DNA: TGTGCCAGCAGCACCCCCGACTACTACGAGCAGTACTTC.

The V and J genes are TRBV10-3 and TRBJ2-3; no firm D call. Germline lookup yields CDR1 ENHRY and CDR2 SYGVKD. Trimming pared 10 bases from V and 2 bases from J, leaving 7 bases between. CDR3 length: 11 amino acids. The CDR3 spells CATLNTDTQYF. DNA of the CDR3: TGTGCCACCTTAAACACAGATACGCAGTATTTT.

In this sample, this clone turned up many times. This chain connects TRBV7-9 to TRBJ2-7, with 8 bases lining up with TRBD2. From germline, CDR1 is SEHNR and CDR2 FQNEAQ (reference sequence). The length of the CDR3 is 18 residues. The V and J ends lost 5 bases and 2 bases, in that order; junction bases with no gene match: 17. The CDR3 DNA is TGTGCCAGCAGCGTCAGCTTAGCGGGACCCCGAGGGACCTACGAGCAGTACTTC. This translates into CASSVSLAGPRGTYEQYF.

The chain joins TRBV27 to TRBJ2-7; tentatively, D is TRBD1 (5 bases). Germline V gene lookup returns CDR1 MNHEY and CDR2 SMNVEV (reference sequence). This CDR3 region has 14 residues. The ends were cut back, 2 bases at V and 4 bases at J, with 12 bases in the middle. This CDR3 is CASSLLTAPYEQYF. CDR3 in DNA: TGTGCCAGCAGTTTACTGACAGCCCCATACGAGCAGTACTTC.

This chain connects TRBV9 to TRBJ2-3; D is unresolved. V lost 0 bases, J lost 6 bases, and 5 bases lay in between. This CDR3 contains 12 residues. Germline CDR1 reads SGDLS; CDR2 reads YYNGEE. This CDR3 reads CASSVEDDTQYF. The CDR3 bases are TGTGCCAGCAGCGTAGAAGATGATACGCAGTATTTT.

The V gene is TRBV12-1, the J gene TRBJ1-3; the DNA was not used to check the table's D call, TRBD1. TRBV12-1 is noted as a pseudogene. The CDR3 extends over 18 amino acids. CDR3 sequence (DNA): TGTGCCAGCAGCTCCTCGGGGACAGGGAAATACTCTGGAAACACCATATATTTT. Protein product: CASSSSGTGKYSGNTIYF.